This T cell receptor (beta chain) was captured by sequencing in a study of human T cells and chemical hapten exposure. As handled by the study authors: Across samples, TCR counts had a median of roughly 97,000 and ranged from roughly 23,224 to 750,000. A single record per CDR3 protein comes from TCRdb applying MiXCR to the RACE reads. TCRdb's processing, not the study's, gives the V and J calls here. The sample lists 35,000 to 50,000 distinct CDR3 sequences; approximately 9.7% were seen once. Trimming stripped 1 base from V and 0 bases from J, with 12 bases between. CDR1 is LGHNA and CDR2 is YNFKEQ in the germline V gene. This CDR3 comprises 17 residues. Study-wide points: Patch test score was positively correlated with the counts of PT1 expanded TCRs. With DPC sensitization, TCRs exceeding 1 in 1000 frequency showed no change. It was expanded TCRs that formed significantly more large CDR3 similarity clusters than controls did.

At least ten counts were recorded for this clonotype. The antigen remains undetermined. Regarding time point: patch test 2, 6 weeks after DPC sensitization. Regarding treatment: therapeutic diphenylcyclopropenone sensitization with weekly scalp DPC. The study extracted total RNA from unfractionated whole blood. The input for sequencing was whole blood, taken in connection with sensitization to the hapten diphenylcyclopropenone (DPC). The genes are TRBV4-2 and TRBJ1-4; D uncertain. This TCR came from a woman younger than 45 with alopecia areata. Some clones in this sample may be carry-over from other donors' samples. The CDR3 DNA reads as TGTGCCAGCAGCCAAGCCCTTGCAGGTGCAACTAATGAAAAACTGTTTTTT. This sequence encodes CASSQALAGATNEKLFF.